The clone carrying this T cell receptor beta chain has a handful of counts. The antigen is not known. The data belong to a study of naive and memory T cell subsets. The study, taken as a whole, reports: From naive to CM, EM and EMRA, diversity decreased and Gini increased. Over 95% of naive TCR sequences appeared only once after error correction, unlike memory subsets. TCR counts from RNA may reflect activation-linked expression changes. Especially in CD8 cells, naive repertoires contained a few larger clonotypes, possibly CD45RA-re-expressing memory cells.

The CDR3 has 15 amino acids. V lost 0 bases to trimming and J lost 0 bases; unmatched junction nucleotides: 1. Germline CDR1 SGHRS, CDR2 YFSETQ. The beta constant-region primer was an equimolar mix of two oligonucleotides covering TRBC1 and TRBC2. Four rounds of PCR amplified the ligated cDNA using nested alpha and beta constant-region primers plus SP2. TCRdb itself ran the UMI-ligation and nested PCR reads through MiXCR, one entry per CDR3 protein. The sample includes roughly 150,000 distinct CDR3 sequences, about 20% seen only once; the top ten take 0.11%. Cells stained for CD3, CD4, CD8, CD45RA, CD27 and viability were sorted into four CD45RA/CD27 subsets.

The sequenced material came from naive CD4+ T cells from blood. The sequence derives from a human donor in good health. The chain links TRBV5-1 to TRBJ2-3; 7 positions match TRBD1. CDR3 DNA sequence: TGCGCCAGCAGCTTGGGACAGGGCAGCACAGATACGCAGTATTTT. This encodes CASSLGQGSTDTQYF.